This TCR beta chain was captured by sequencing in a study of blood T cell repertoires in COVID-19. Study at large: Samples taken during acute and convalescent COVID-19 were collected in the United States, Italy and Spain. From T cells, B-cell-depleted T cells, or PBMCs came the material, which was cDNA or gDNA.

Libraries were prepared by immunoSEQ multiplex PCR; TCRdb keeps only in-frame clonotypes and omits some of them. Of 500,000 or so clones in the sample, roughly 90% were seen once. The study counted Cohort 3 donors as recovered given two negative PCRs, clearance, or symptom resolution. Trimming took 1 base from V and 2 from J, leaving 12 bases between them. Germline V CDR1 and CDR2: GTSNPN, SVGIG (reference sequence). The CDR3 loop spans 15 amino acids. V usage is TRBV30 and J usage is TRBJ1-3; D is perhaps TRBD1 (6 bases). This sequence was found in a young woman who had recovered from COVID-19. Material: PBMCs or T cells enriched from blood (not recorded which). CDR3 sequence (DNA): TGTGCCTGGAGTGCATTGAGGGGGACTGGAAACACCATATATTTT. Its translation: CAWSALRGTGNTIYF.